This T cell receptor beta chain was found in a study of shared clonotypes between healthy human individuals. On the study more broadly: Serving as donors were a couple of women and a few men, whose ages spanned 18 to 49.

Under the authors' procedure: Junction-only immunoSEQ sequences carried no quality scores, so filtering differed. Sequenced by immunoSEQ multiplex PCR; TCRdb stores in-frame clones only, minus some. V, J and clone size are taken as reported in that table, and D and trimming were inferred from the DNA itself. This sample has approximately 480,000 clones, with 60% to 80% found just once. With respect to this clone: Additional DNA sequences in this sample encode the identical CDR3.

Roughly 99 million PBMCs were counted before genomic DNA extraction. The TCR sequence derives from a woman in her thirties or forties in good health. Some clones in this sample may be carry-over from other donors' samples. Sequencing input: PBMCs.

The CDR3 DNA reads TGTGCCAGCAGCGTAGCTTTGAACACTGAAGCTTTCTTT. As protein: CASSVALNTEAFF. The chain links TRBV9 to TRBJ1-1, with D uncertain. Trimming removed 0 bases from V and 0 bases from J, with 3 bases in between. CDR3 length: 13 residues. Germline V lookup: CDR1 SGDLS, CDR2 YYNGEE.